This is a list of T cell receptor beta chains from one sample in a study of cytomegalovirus exposure and HLA in healthy donors. Here immunoSEQ multiplex PCR was the method, and the copy in TCRdb shows in-frame clones only, minus some. The sample lists 150,000 to 200,000 clones; over 70% were seen once. The sample consisted of PBMCs. All receptors come from a female donor in good health and CMV-seronegative. Both conserved end residues are part of each CDR3. The D gene is left open where the match is weak. Clone size appears in some rows only: once, few, many, or a class for an expanded clone.

TRBD2 | . | TRBJ2-7 | TRBV6-1 | TGTGCCAGCAGGGCTAGCGGGGGGTACGAGCAGTACTTC | CASRASGGYEQYF
. | . | TRBJ1-5 | TRBV6-5 | TGTGCCAGCAGTTTACCAGGTCGGGGACAGCCCCAGCATTTT | CASSLPGRGQPQHF
TRBD2 | . | TRBJ2-1 | TRBV29-1 | TGCAGCGTTGGACTAGCGGGGTCGGGGAATGAGCAGTTCTTC | CSVGLAGSGNEQFF
. | . | TRBJ1-1 | TRBV6-5 | TGTGCCAGCAGGAAAGCCATGAACACTGAAGCTTTCTTT | CASRKAMNTEAFF
. | . | TRBJ2-1 | TRBV5-4 | TGTGCCAGCAGGGACATAGTCGCCTACAATGAGCAGTTCTTC | CASRDIVAYNEQFF
TRBD2 | . | TRBJ2-1 | TRBV4-1 | TGCGCCAGCAGCCCTACGTGGGGCGGGAGTGTCGGTGAGCAGTTCTTC | CASSPTWGGSVGEQFF
TRBD1 | few | TRBJ1-1 | TRBV4-1 | TGCGCCAGCAGCCATACCGCAGGGGGCCTCAAGATGAACACTGAAGCTTTCTTT | CASSHTAGGLKMNTEAFF
. | once | TRBJ2-7 | TRBV19 | TGTGCCAGTAAGGGCAGGGAAGGCCTCTACGAGCAGTACTTC | CASKGREGLYEQYF
TRBD2 | . | TRBJ2-7 | TRBV7-2 | TGTGCCAGCAGCTTAGCTGACGCGGGAGATTACTACGAGCAGTACTTC | CASSLADAGDYYEQYF
TRBD1 | . | TRBJ1-5 | TRBV7-8 | TGTGCCAGCAGCTTAGAACAGGGGGCTTTAAGCAATCAGCCCCAGCATTTT | CASSLEQGALSNQPQHF
TRBD1 | medium-sized | TRBJ2-7 | TRBV19 | TGTGCCAGTAGTGCGACAGGGCCCTTTGAGCAGTACTTC | CASSATGPFEQYF
. | . | TRBJ2-3 | TRBV10-3 | TGTGCCATCAGTGATAGGGCAGCGGGTAGCACAGATACGCAGTATTTT | CAISDRAAGSTDTQYF
. | . | TRBJ1-2 | TRBV28 | TGTGCCAGCAGTTTATTATCCGACAGGCGGGCTAACTATGGCTACACCTTC | CASSLLSDRRANYGYTF
TRBD1 | . | TRBJ2-5 | TRBV2 | TGTGCCAGCGGAAGACAGGGAGCTCAAATTCCCCAGTACTTC | CASGRQGAQIPQYF
. | . | TRBJ2-5 | TRBV27 | TGTGCCAGCAGTGACGGGAACCAAGAGACCCAGTACTTC | CASSDGNQETQYF
TRBD2 | . | TRBJ2-1 | TRBV2 | TGTGCCAGCAGAGCCGGGACTAGCGGGGGCAATGAGCAGTTCTTC | CASRAGTSGGNEQFF
TRBD1 | . | TRBJ1-1 | TRBV11-2 | TGTGCCAGCAGCTCGACAGGGAATACGGCGATGAACACTGAAGCTTTCTTT | CASSSTGNTAMNTEAFF
. | . | TRBJ1-1 | TRBV11-3 | TGTGCCAGCAGCTCGACCTATACAGGGCTGGGCACTGAAGCTTTCTTT | CASSSTYTGLGTEAFF
TRBD1 | . | TRBJ1-5 | TRBV6-1 | TGTGCCAGCAGTGACCGGACAGGGGGCGTTGGCAATCAGCCCCAGCATTTT | CASSDRTGGVGNQPQHF
TRBD1 | few | TRBJ1-2 | TRBV28 | TGTGCCAGCAGGGAATCCGGGACAGACTATGGCTACACCTTC | CASRESGTDYGYTF
. | . | TRBJ1-4 | TRBV6-5 | TGTGCCAGCAGTTACGATGGGGGGGAGTGGGAAAAACTGTTTTTT | CASSYDGGEWEKLFF
TRBD2 | once | TRBJ2-3 | TRBV6-5 | TGTGCCAGCAGTACTAGCGGGGGGGCAGATACGCAGTATTTT | CASSTSGGADTQYF
TRBD2 | . | TRBJ2-1 | TRBV7-7 | TGTGCCAGCAGCCTACTAGCGGGGGGTTCTGTATCCTACAATGAGCAGTTCTTC | CASSLLAGGSVSYNEQFF
. | . | TRBJ1-1 | TRBV9 | TGTGCCAGCAGCGTAGGGGGGCACACTGAAGCTTTCTTT | CASSVGGHTEAFF
TRBD1 | . | TRBJ2-7 | TRBV6-1 | TGTGCCAGCAGTGCGGGACAGCCAACAACCTACGAGCAGTACTTC | CASSAGQPTTYEQYF
TRBD1 | . | TRBJ2-7 | TRBV7-2 | TGTGCCAGCAGCTTAGGCGGGACAGGGATCAGCGAGCAGTACTTC | CASSLGGTGISEQYF
TRBD2 | . | TRBJ2-5 | TRBV29-1 | TGCAGCGTTGAGCCTAGCGGGGTTCAAGAGACCCAGTACTTC | CSVEPSGVQETQYF
. | . | TRBJ1-5 | TRBV6-5 | TGTGCCAGCAGTTACTCGGGGGGGGAGGATCAGCCCCAGCATTTT | CASSYSGGEDQPQHF
. | . | TRBJ2-3 | TRBV5-6 | TGTGCCAGCAGCTTGTTCGTGTACCGGGCAGATACGCAGTATTTT | CASSLFVYRADTQYF